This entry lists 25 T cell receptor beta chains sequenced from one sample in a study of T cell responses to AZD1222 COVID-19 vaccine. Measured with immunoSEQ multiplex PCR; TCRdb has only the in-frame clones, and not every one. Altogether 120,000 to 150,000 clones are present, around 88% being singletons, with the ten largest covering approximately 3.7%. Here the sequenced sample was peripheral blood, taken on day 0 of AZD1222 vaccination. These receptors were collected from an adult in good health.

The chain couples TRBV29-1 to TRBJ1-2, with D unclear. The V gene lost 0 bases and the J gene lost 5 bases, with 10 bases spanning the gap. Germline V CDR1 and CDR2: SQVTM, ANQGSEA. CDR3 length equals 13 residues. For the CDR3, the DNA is TGCAGCGTTGAAGAAAGGCGTAGGTATGGCTACACCTTC. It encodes CSVEERRRYGYTF.

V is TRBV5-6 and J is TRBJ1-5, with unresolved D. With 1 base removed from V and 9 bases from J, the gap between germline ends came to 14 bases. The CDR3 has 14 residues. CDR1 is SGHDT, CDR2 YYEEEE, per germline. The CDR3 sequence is CASSLSLGEGPQHF. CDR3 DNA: TGTGCCAGCAGCTTGTCGTTGGGAGAGGGGCCCCAGCATTTT.

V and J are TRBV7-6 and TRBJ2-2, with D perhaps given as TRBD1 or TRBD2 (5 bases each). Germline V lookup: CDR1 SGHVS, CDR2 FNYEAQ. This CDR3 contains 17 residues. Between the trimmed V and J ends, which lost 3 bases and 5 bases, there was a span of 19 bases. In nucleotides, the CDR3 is TGTGCCAGCAGCTTGATGGGGGAGAGTAGCCGAACCGGGGAGCTGTTTTTT. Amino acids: CASSLMGESSRTGELFF.

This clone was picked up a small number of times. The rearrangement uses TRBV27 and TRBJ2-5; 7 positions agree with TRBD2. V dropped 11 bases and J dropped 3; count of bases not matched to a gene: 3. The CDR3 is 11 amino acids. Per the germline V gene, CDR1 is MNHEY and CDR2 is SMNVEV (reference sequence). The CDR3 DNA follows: TGTGCCGTCGGGAGGAAAGAGACCCAGTACTTC. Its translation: CAVGRKETQYF.

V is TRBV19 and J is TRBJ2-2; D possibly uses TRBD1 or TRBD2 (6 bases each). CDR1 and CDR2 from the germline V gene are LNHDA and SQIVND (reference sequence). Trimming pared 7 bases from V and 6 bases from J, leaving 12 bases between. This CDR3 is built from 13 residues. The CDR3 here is CASIGGRSGELFF. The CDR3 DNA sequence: TGTGCCAGTATCGGGGGCCGCTCCGGGGAGCTGTTTTTT.

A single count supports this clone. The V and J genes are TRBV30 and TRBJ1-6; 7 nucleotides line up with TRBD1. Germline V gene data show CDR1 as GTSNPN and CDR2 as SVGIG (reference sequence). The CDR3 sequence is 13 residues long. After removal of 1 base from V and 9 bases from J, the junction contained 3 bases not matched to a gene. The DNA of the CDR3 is TGTGCCTGGAGTGAGGGGGCAAGTTCACCCCTCCACTTT. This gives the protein CAWSEGASSPLHF.

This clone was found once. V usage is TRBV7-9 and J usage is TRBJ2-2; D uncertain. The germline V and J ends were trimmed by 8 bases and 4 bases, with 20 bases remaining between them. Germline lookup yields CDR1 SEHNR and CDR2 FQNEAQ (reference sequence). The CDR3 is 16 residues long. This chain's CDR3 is CASGGVGMWGTGELFF. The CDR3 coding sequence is TGTGCCAGCGGCGGCGTGGGGATGTGGGGCACCGGGGAGCTGTTTTTT.

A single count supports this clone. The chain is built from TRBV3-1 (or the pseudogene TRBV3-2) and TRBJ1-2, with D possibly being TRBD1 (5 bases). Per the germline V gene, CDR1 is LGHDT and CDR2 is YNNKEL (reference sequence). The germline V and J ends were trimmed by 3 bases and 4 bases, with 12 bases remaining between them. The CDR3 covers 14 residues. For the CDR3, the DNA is TGTGCCAGCAGCCAGCCCCCAGGGAGCTATGGCTACACCTTC. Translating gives CASSQPPGSYGYTF.

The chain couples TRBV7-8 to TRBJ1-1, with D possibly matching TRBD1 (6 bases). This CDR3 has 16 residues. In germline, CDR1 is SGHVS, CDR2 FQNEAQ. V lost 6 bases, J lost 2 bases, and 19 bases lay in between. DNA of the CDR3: TGTGCCAGCAGAAATAACCGGTGGACAGCCAACACTGAAGCTTTCTTT. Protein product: CASRNNRWTANTEAFF.

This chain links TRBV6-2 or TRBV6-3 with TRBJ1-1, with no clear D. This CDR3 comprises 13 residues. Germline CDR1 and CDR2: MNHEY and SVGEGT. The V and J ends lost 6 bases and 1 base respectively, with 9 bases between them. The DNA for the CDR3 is TGTGCCAGCAGCCGCATCCCGAACACTGAAGCTTTCTTT. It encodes CASSRIPNTEAFF.

The CDR3 DNA follows: TGTGCCACCGTCACTGAAGCCAGGGACACTCTTCTGAACACTGAAGCTTTCTTT. Amino acid sequence: CATVTEARDTLLNTEAFF. V gene TRBV27 combines with J gene TRBJ1-1, with D possibly TRBD1 on 6 matching bases. Per germline, CDR1 MNHEY and CDR2 SMNVEV (reference sequence). The CDR3 covers 18 residues. The V gene lost 10 bases and the J gene lost 0 bases, with 27 bases spanning the gap.

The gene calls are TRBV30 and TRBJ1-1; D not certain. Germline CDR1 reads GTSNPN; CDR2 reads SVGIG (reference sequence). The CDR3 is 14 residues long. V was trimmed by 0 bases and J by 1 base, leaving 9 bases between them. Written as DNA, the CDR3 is TGTGCCTGGAGTGTTTGGCTGACGAACACTGAAGCTTTCTTT. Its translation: CAWSVWLTNTEAFF.

CDR3 coding DNA: TGTGCCAGCGCCCCGACCGAGGGGGCTGCCTACGAGCAGTACTTC. Protein product: CASAPTEGAAYEQYF. This chain connects TRBV28 to TRBJ2-7; 7 nucleotides match TRBD1. Germline trimming cut 8 bases from V and 2 bases from J; bases unmatched to any gene: 12. The CDR3 sequence is 15 residues long. Germline loops: CDR1 MDHEN, CDR2 SYDVKM.

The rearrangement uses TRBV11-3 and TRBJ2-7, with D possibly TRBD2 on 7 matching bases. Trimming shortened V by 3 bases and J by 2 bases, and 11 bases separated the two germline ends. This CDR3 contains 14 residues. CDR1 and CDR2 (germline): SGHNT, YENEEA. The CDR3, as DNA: TGTGCCAGCAGCTTGCGGGGGCTTACCTACGAGCAGTACTTC. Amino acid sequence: CASSLRGLTYEQYF.

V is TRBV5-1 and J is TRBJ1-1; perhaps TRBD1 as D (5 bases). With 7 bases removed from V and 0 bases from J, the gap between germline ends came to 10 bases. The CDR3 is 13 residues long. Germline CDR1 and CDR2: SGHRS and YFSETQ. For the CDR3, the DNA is TGCGCCAGCGGGGCTGGTATGAACACTGAAGCTTTCTTT. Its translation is CASGAGMNTEAFF.

CDR3 sequence (DNA): TGTGCCAGCAGTTTAGAGGGGCACTATGGCTACACCTTC. It is translated as CASSLEGHYGYTF. This chain links TRBV27 with TRBJ1-2, with D possibly being TRBD1 (5 bases). Germline loops: CDR1 MNHEY, CDR2 SMNVEV (reference sequence). The CDR3 has 13 residues. Deletions cut 2 bases from V and 3 bases from J, with 7 bases between.

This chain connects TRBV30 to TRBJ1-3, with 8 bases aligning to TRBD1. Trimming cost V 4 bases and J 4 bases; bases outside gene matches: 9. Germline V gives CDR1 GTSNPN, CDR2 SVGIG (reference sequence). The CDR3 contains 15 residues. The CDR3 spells CAWNSGGGFGNTIYF. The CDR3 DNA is TGTGCCTGGAACTCAGGGGGCGGGTTCGGAAACACCATATATTTT.

CDR3 DNA sequence: TGTGCCAGCAGTTACCAGGGACACAGTGGAAACACCATATATTTT. Its protein is CASSYQGHSGNTIYF. The rearrangement uses TRBV6-5 and TRBJ1-3, with D possibly TRBD1 on 6 matching bases. The germline V gene has CDR1 MNHEY and CDR2 SVGAGI. This CDR3 has 15 amino acids. V was clipped by 2 bases and J by 3 bases, with 11 bases between them.

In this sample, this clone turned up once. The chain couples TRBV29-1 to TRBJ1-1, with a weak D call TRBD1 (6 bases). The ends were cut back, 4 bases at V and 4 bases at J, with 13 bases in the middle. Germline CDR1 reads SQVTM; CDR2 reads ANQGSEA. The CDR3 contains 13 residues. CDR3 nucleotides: TGCAGCGTTGTGTCAGGGGCGGGCACTGAAGCTTTCTTT. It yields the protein CSVVSGAGTEAFF.

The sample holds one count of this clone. The CDR3 region is CATSLRVSNQPQHF. Here the CDR3 DNA reads TGTGCCACCAGCCTGCGAGTTAGCAATCAGCCCCAGCATTTT. This chain links TRBV15 with TRBJ1-5; unclear D gene. This CDR3 is 14 amino acids long. The ends were cut back, 5 bases at V and 0 bases at J, with 8 bases in the middle. CDR1 is LNHNV and CDR2 is YYDKDF in the germline V gene (reference sequence). The full variable domain, with the rest looked up from reference TRBV15 and TRBJ1-5, is DAMVIQNPRYQVTQFGKPVTLSCSQTLNHNVMYWYQQKSSQAPKLLFHYYDKDFNNEADTPDNFQSRRPNTSFCFLDIRSPGLGDTAMYLCATSLRVSNQPQHFGDGTRLSIL.

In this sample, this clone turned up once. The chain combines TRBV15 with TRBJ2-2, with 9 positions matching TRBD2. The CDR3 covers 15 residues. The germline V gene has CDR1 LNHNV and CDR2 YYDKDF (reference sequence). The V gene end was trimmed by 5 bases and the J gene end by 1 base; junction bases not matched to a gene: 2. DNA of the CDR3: TGTGCCACCAGCGAGACTAGCGGGAACACCGGGGAGCTGTTTTTT. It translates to CATSETSGNTGELFF.

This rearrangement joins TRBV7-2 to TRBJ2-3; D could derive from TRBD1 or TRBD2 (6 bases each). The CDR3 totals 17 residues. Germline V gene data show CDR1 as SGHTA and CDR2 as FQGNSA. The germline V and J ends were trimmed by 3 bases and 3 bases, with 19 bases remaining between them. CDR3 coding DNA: TGTGCCAGCAGCTTGGGGGGCATACAGGGATGGACAGATACGCAGTATTTT. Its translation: CASSLGGIQGWTDTQYF.

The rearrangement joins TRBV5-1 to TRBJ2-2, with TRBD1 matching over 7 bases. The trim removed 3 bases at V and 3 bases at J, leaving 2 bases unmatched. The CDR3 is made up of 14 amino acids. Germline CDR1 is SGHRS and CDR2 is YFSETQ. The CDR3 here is CASSWDSHTGELFF. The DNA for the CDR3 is TGCGCCAGCAGCTGGGACAGTCACACCGGGGAGCTGTTTTTT.

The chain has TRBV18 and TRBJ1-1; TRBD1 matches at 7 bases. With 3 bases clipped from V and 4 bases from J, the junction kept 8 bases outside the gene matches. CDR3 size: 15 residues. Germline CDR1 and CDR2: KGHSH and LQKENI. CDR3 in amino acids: CASSPDRGQGTEAFF. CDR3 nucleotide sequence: TGTGCCAGCTCACCCGATAGGGGGCAGGGCACTGAAGCTTTCTTT. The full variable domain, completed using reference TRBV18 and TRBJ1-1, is NAGVMQNPRHLVRRRGQEARLRCSPMKGHSHVYWYRQLPEEGLKFMVYLQKENIIDESGMPKERFSAEFPKEGPSILRIQQVVRGDSAAYFCASSPDRGQGTEAFFGQGTRLTVV.

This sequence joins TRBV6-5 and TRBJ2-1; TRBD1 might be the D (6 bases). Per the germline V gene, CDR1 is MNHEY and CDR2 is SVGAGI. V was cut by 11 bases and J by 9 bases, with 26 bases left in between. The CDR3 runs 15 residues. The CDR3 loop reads CAVRFGAGDYGEQFF. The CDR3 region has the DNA TGTGCCGTCCGATTCGGGGCAGGGGATTATGGTGAGCAGTTCTTC.